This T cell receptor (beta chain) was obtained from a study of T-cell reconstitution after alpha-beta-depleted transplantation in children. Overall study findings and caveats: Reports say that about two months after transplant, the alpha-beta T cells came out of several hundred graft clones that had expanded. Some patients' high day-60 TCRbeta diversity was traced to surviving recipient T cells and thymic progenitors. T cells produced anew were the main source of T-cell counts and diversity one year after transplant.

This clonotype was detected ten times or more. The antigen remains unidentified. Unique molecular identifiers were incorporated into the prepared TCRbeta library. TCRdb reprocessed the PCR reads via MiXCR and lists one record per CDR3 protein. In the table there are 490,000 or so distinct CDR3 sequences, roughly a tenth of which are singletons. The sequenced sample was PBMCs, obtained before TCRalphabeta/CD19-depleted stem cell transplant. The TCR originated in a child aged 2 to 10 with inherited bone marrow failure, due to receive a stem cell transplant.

The chain's CDR3 is CASSLDSGSLMGSYNSPLHF. CDR3 in DNA: TGCGCCAGCAGCTTGGATTCGGGCTCACTCATGGGCTCCTATAATTCACCCCTCCACTTT. The rearrangement uses TRBV5-1 and TRBJ1-6, with D unclear. This CDR3 has 20 residues. Between the trimmed V and J ends, which lost 0 bases and 0 bases, there was a span of 19 bases. The germline gives CDR1 SGHRS, CDR2 YFSETQ. Supplemented by reference TRBV5-1 and TRBJ1-6, the full variable domain reads KAGVTQTPRYLIKTRGQQVTLSCSPISGHRSVSWYQQTPGQGLQFLFEYFSETQRNKGNFPGRFSGRQFSNSRSEMNVSTLELGDSALYLCASSLDSGSLMGSYNSPLHFGNGTRLTVT.